The entry below gives a single TCR beta chain sequence along with its context. The CDR3 does not end in the conserved phenylalanine or tryptophan, so this is likely a read error. The repertoire was sequenced with immunoSEQ multiplex PCR; TCRdb's copy has only in-frame clones and lacks some. The sample holds about 160,000 clones, roughly 94% seen once. The data stem from a study of control samples from healthy donors and cancer patients. Between the trimmed V and J ends, which lost 6 bases and 2 bases, there was a span of 7 bases. The germline V gene encodes CDR1 MNHEY and CDR2 SMNVEV (reference sequence). CDR3 length: 12 residues.

This receptor was taken from a man aged 55 to 70 with colorectal cancer. The sequencing sample was made of PBMCs. The chain has TRBV27 and TRBJ1-2; no firm D call. DNA of the CDR3: TGTGCCAGCAGAGGGATCAACTATGGCTACACCCTC. This gives the protein CASRGINYGYTL.